The source of this T cell receptor beta chain is a study of identical twins. General observations from the study: Some out-of-frame alpha sequences were shared by twins, and these showed excess low generation probability.

Of note for this clonotype: What it recognizes is unknown.

With template switching, a universal primer site was added, and the cDNA carried unique molecular identifiers. TCRdb reprocessed the 5' RACE reads via MiXCR and lists one record per CDR3 protein. Found here are more than 650,000 distinct CDR3 sequences, 5.5% to 6.5% of them singletons; the top ten hold roughly 1.8%. Germline V gives CDR1 DFQATT, CDR2 SNEGSKA (reference sequence). V shed 0 bases and J shed 2 bases, with 10 bases lying between them. This CDR3 comprises 15 residues. The clonotype originates from a man aged 18 to 30 in good health. Sequencing was carried out using naive T cells sorted from blood. The chain couples TRBV20-1 to TRBJ2-2; tentatively, D is TRBD2 (5 bases). DNA of the CDR3: TGCAGTGCTAGAGATCCTAGCCGAAACACCGGGGAGCTGTTTTTT. Translation: CSARDPSRNTGELFF.